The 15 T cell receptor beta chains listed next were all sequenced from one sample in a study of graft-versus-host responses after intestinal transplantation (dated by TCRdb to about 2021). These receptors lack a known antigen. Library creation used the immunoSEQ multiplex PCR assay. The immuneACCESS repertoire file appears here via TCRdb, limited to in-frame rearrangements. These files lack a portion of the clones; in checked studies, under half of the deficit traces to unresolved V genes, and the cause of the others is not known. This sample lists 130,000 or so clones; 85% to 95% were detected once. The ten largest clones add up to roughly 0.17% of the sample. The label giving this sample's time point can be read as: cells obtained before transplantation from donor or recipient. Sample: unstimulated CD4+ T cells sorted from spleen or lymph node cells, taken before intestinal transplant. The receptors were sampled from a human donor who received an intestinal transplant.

The CDR3 nucleotides read TGTGCCAGCAGTGCACGGGGGGTAGGGGAGCTGTTTTTT. It is translated as CASSARGVGELFF. The V gene is TRBV6-6, the J gene TRBJ2-2; 7 bases match TRBD2. CDR3 length: 13 amino acids. With V trimmed by 5 bases and J by 8 bases, 5 bases remained unmatched. In germline, CDR1 is MNHNY, CDR2 SVGAGI (reference sequence).

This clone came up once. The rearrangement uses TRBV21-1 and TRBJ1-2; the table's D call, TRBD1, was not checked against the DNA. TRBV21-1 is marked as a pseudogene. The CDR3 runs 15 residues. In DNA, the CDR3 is TGTGCCAGCAGCCAAAGACAGGGGGCTTATCGTGGCTACACCTTC. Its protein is CASSQRQGAYRGYTF.

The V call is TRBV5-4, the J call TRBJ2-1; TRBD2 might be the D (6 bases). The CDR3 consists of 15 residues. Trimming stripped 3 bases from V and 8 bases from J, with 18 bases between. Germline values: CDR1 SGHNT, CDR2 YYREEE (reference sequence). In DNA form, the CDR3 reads TGTGCCAGCAGCTCCGGGAGTAGTGAGATCTATGAGCAGTTCTTC. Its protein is CASSSGSSEIYEQFF.

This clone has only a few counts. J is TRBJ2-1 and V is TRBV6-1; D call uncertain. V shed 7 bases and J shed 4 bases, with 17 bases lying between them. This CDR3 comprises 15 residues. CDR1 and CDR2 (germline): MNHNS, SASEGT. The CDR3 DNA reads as TGTGCCAGCATATGGCTAGATAGATTTTACAATGAGCAGTTCTTC. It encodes CASIWLDRFYNEQFF.

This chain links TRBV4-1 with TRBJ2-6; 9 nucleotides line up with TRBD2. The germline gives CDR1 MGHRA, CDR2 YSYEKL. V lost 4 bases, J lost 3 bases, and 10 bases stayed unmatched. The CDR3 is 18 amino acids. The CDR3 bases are TGCGCCAGCAGCCCGTCGCGCGGGGGGGCGGGTGGGGCCAACGTCCTGACTTTC. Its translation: CASSPSRGGAGGANVLTF.

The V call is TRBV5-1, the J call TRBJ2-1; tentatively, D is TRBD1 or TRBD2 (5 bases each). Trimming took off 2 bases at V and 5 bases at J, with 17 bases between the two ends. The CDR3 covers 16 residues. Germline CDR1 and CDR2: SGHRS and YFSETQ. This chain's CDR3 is CASSFTGTPQHNEQFF. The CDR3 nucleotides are TGCGCCAGCAGCTTTACCGGGACGCCTCAACACAATGAGCAGTTCTTC.

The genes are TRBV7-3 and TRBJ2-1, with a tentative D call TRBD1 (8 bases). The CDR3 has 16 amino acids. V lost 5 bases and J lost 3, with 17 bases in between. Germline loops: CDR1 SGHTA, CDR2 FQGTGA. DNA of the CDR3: TGTGCCAGCAGCCCGAACAGGGGGGGAATCTACAATGAGCAGTTCTTC. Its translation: CASSPNRGGIYNEQFF.

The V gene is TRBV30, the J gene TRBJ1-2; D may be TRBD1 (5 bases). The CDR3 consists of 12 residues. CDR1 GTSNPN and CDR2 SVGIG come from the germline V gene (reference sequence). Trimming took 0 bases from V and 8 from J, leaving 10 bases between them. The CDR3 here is CAWSVGEEGYTF. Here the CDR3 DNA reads TGTGCCTGGAGTGTAGGGGAAGAAGGCTACACCTTC.

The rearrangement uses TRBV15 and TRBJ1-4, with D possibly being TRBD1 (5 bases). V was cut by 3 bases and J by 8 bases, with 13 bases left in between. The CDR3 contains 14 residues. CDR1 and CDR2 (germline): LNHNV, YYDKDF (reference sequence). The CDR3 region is CATSRAGGVEKLFF. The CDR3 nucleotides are TGTGCCACCAGCAGGGCTGGGGGGGTAGAAAAACTGTTTTTT.

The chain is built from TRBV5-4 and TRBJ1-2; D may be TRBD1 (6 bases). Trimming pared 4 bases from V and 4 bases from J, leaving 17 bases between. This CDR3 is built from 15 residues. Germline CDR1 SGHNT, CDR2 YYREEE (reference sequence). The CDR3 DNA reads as TGTGCCAGCAGCCAAATAAGCGGACAGTCCTATGGCTACACCTTC. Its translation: CASSQISGQSYGYTF.

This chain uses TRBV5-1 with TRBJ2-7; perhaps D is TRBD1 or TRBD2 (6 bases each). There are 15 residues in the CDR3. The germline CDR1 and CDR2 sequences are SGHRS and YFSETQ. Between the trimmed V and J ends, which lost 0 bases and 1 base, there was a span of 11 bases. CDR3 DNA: TGCGCCAGCAGCTTGGGGGGGGCAGGGTCCTACGAGCAGTACTTC. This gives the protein CASSLGGAGSYEQYF. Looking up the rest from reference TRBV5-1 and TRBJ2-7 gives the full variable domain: KAGVTQTPRYLIKTRGQQVTLSCSPISGHRSVSWYQQTPGQGLQFLFEYFSETQRNKGNFPGRFSGRQFSNSRSEMNVSTLELGDSALYLCASSLGGAGSYEQYFGPGTRLTVT.

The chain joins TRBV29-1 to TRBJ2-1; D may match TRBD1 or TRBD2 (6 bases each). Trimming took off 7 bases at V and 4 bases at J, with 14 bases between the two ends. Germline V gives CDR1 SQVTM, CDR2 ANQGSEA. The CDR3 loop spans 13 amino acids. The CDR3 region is CSARGLDYNEQFF. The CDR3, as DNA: TGCAGCGCCCGGGGGCTAGATTACAATGAGCAGTTCTTC.

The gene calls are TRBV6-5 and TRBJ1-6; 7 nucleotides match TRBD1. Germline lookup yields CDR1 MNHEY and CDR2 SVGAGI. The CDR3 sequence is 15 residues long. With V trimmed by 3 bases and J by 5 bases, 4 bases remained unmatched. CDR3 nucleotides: TGTGCCAGCAGTTATTCCGGGACAGATAATTCACCCCTCCACTTT. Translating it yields CASSYSGTDNSPLHF.

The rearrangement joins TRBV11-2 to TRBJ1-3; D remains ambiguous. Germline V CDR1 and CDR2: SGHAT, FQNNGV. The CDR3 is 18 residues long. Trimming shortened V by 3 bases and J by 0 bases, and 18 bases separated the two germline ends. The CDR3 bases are TGTGCCAGCAGCTTGAGAGTTTTGACGGATCACTCTGGAAACACCATATATTTT. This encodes CASSLRVLTDHSGNTIYF.

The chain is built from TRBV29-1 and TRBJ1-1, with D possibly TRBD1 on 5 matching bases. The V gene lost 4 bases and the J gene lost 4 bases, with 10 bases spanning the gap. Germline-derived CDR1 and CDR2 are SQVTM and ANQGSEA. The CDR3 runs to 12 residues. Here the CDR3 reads CSVGRDGTEAFF. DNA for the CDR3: TGCAGCGTTGGCAGGGATGGCACTGAAGCTTTCTTT. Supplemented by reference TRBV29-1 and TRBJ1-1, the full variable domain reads SAVISQKPSRDICQRGTSLTIQCQVDSQVTMMFWYRQQPGQSLTLIATANQGSEATYESGFVIDKFPISRPNLTFSTLTVSNMSPEDSSIYLCSVGRDGTEAFFGQGTRLTVV.